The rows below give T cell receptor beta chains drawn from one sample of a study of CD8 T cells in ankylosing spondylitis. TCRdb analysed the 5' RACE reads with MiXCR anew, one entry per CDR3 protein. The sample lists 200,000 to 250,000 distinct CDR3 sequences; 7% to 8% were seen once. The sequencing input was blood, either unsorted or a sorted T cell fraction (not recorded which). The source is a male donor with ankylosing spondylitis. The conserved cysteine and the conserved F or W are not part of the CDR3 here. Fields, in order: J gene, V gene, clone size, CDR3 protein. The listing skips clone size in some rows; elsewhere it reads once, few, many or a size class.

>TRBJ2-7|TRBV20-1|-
SARETLRGHEQY
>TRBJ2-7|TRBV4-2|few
ASSQADFSRGPYREQY
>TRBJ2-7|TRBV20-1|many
SANPTWRGSYEQY
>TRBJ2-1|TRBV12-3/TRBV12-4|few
ASSSHGPSYNEQF
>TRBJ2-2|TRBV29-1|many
SVGEGALLF
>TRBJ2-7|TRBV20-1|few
SAGERSSYEQY
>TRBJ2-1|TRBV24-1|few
ATRTGGGKQF
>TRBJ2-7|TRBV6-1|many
ASSLRPTFAGYEQY
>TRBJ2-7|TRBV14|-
ASSQDFGQGSYEQY
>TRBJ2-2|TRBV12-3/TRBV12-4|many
ASSLGLAGVTGELF
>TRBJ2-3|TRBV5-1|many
ASSSSRVLTDTQY
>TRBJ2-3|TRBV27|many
ASSPIAGGGDTQY
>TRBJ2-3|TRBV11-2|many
ASSLLAGGLTDTQY
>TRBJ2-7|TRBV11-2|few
ASASGGPGYEQY
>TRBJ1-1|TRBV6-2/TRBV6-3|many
ASSPGGDAF
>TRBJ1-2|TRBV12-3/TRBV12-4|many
ASSFEGGYYGYT
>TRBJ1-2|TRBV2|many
ASLAGRNYGYT
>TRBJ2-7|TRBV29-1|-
SVEVFVGVSSYEQY
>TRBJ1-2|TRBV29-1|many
SVEGLDGYT